The clone carrying this T cell receptor (beta chain) has a handful of counts. The ends were cut back, 4 bases at V and 2 bases at J, with 19 bases in the middle. Germline CDR1 reads LGHNA; CDR2 reads YSLEER. This CDR3 comprises 17 residues. How the authors handled the data: Amplification of reference gene primers was used by the study to estimate nucleated cell counts. Sequencing used immunoSEQ multiplex PCR; TCRdb keeps in-frame clones, though not all of them. The V and J calls and clone size were taken over from that table, and D and trimming were inferred from the DNA. Of more than 150,000 clones listed, 80% are singletons. The sample originates from a study of blood T cell repertoires in COVID-19. Study-wide background: Collection of acute and convalescent COVID-19 samples took place in the United States, Italy and Spain. T cells, B-cell-depleted T cells, or PBMCs provided the cDNA or gDNA that served as material.

This rearrangement joins TRBV4-3 to TRBJ2-3; maybe TRBD1 (5 bases). Sequences were obtained from peripheral blood. This TCR came from a man in his sixties with acute or convalescent COVID-19. CDR3 in amino acids: CASSRRGAARLTDTQYF. The DNA for the CDR3 is TGCGCCAGCAGCCGTAGGGGCGCAGCAAGACTCACAGATACGCAGTATTTT.